The entry below gives a single T cell receptor (beta chain) sequence along with its context. No antigen is known for it. An end of the junction does not agree with germline; a read error may underlie this. The CDR3 numbers 17 residues from cysteine through phenylalanine. The DNA shown is the 51-base CDR3, in frame from base 1. The CDR1 and CDR2 encoded by the germline V gene are LGHNA and YSLEER. Using a constant-region primer and ProtoScript II reverse transcriptase, TCRbeta-specific cDNA was reverse-transcribed from 400 to 550 ng total RNA. TCRbeta libraries were built with three nested multiplex PCR rounds, a slightly modified ARM-PCR procedure. Each of the first two PCR rounds ran for approximately 11 cycles using multiplex TRBV1-TRBV30 forward primers together with a Cbeta reverse primer. Sample barcodes and Illumina adapters were attached in a final 25-cycle PCR using Deep VentR polymerase. Before sequencing, amplicons between 200 and 500 bp were purified from gel using a QIAquick gel extraction kit. An Illumina HiSeq 2500 was used to sequence the TCRbeta amplicons, generating 250-bp paired-end reads. Regarding the original processing steps: Trimmomatic v0.33 was used to quality-trim the reads, and FLASH v1.2.11 was used to merge paired reads so that full CDR3 sequences could be recovered. V, D and J germline segments were assigned to the rearranged TCRbeta sequences using MiGEC v1.2.1b. Clonotype statistics, along with Shannon-Wiener diversity indices, were calculated using VDJtools v1.0.0. Except for diversity analysis, only each sample's 250 most abundant clonotypes were used in subsequent analyses to reduce sampling bias. Starting from the raw public reads, TCRdb applied fastp trimming at Q25, assembled clones with MiXCR and retained in-frame beta chains. Each entry is one CDR3 protein sequence, shown with its most common DNA and genes. The V and J calls shown here were made by TCRdb, not taken from the authors' results. The sample has fewer than 400,000 distinct CDR3 sequences on record, 55% to 65% of them singletons. Roughly 9% of the sample is held by the ten biggest clonotypes.

These data are taken from a study of tumor-infiltrating lymphocytes in primary liver carcinoma (dated by TCRdb to 2015 to 2018). About the investigation overall: Five patients with histopathologically diagnosed primary liver carcinoma underwent surgical resection in China between late 2015 and early 2016. Hepatocellular carcinoma (four) or combined HCC and intrahepatic cholangiocarcinoma (one) was present in the five patients, who were three men and two women aged 30 to 69 years. The five patients had tumors staged T1-T3 N0M0, with maximum diameters ranging from roughly 4 to 10 cm. Each sample produced roughly 3.5 to 8 million productive TCRbeta reads, and read depth showed no significant difference between tissue types. For each liver tumor, the study sampled five regions along with adjacent normal tissue and blood, and applied TCRbeta repertoire sequencing, expression microarrays and whole-exome sequencing. A total of roughly 35 specimens from 5 patients, comprising some 25 tumor regions, 5 adjacent noncancerous liver tissues and 5 peripheral blood samples, were covered by TCRbeta repertoire sequencing. Repertoires from technical replicates were highly reproducible, with mean shared-clone rates about 0.86 and correlation coefficients above 0.98.

The full study reports these points: With just a few patients in the study, the authors point out that the findings should be validated in a larger study. Comparison of CD4+ and CD8+ T cell repertoires was precluded by the use of bulk unsorted samples. Compared with blood, tumors had a significantly larger share of the repertoire taken up by the top 250 clones (p = 0.039). Repertoire overlap was higher between tumor regions (mean around 36%) than tumor-adjacent (around 17%) or tumor-blood (14%) pairs, consistent with antigen-driven expansion. Only the TCR beta chain was sequenced, which likely underestimates true repertoire diversity because unpaired alpha chains were not captured.

Blood RNA was extracted from unsorted whole blood using TRIzol reagent, and germline DNA was obtained with the DNeasy Blood & Tissue kit. At the time of sampling, the patients were treatment-naive and had chronic HBV infection. Before surgery, about 3.9 milliliters of peripheral blood were drawn into K2EDTA tubes. The sequence is built from TRBV4-3 and TRBJ2-2; the D gene remains uncertain. This sequence originates from a man in his forties with primary liver carcinoma and hepatitis B virus infection. What was sequenced was peripheral blood. The CDR3 region has the sequence CVSSHEGGVLNTGELFF. Read as DNA, the sequence is TGCGTCAGCAGCCATGAAGGCGGAGTCCTGAACACCGGGGAGCTGTTTTTT.